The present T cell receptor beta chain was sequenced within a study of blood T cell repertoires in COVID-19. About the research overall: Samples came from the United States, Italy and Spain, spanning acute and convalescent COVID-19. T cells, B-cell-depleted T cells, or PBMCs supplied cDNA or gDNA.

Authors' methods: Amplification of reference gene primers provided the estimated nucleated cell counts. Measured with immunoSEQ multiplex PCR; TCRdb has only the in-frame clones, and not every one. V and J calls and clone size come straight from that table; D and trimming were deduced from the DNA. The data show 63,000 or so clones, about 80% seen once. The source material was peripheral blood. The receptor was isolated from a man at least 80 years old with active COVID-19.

CDR3 sequence reads: CASSPSSTDRGRGQFF. The CDR3 nucleotides read TGTGCCAGCAGCCCCTCTTCCACGGACAGGGGTAGGGGGCAGTTCTTC. The V and J genes are TRBV7-2 and TRBJ2-1, with 9 bases aligning to TRBD1. V lost 5 bases, J lost 12 bases, and 17 bases stayed unmatched. The CDR3 contains 16 residues. Germline V gives CDR1 SGHTA, CDR2 FQGNSA. Full variable domain (rest looked up from reference TRBV7-2 and TRBJ2-1): GAGVSQSPSNKVTEKGKDVELRCDPISGHTALYWYRQSLGQGLEFLIYFQGNSAPDKSGLPSDRFSAERTGGSVSTLTIQRTQQEDSAVYLCASSPSSTDRGRGQFFGPGTRLTVL.